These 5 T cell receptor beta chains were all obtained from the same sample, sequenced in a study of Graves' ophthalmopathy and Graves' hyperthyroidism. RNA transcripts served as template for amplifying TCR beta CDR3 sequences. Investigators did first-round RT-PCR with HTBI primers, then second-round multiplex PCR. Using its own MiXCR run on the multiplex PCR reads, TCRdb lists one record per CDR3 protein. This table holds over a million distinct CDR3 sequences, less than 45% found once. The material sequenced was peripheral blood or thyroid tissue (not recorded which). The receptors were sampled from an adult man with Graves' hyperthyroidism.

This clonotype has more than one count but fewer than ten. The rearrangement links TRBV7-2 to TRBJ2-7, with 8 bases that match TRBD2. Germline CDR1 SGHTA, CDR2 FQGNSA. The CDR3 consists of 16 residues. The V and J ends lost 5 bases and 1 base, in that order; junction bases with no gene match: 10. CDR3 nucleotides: TGTGCCAGCAGCCCCGGGTGGGTAGCGGGATCCTACGAGCAGTACTTC. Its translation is CASSPGWVAGSYEQYF.

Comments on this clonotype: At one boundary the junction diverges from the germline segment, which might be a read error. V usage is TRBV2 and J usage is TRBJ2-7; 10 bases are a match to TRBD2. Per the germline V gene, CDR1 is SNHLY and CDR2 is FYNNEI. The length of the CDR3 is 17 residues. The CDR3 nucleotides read TGTGCCAGCAGTGAATCCGGTAGTAGCGGGGGGCGATCAGGGCTGAACTTC. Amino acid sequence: CASSESGSSGGRSGLNF.

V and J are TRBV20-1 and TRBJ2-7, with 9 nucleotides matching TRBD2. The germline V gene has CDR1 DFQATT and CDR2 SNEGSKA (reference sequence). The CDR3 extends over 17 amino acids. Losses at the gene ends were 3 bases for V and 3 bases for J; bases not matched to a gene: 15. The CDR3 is CSASRLAGDPSLYEQYF. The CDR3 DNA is TGCAGTGCTAGTAGGTTAGCGGGAGACCCCTCACTCTACGAGCAGTACTTC.

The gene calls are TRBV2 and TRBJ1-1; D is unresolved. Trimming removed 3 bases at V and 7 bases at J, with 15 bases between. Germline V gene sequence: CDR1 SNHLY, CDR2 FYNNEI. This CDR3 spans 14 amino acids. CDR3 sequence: CASSDSGEEGEAFF. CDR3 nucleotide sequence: TGTGCCAGCAGTGACTCCGGGGAGGAGGGTGAAGCTTTCTTT.

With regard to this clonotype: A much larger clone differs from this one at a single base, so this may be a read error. CDR3: CASSSPGRGLAGETQYF. For the CDR3, the DNA is TGTGCCAGCAGCTCCCCGGGACGGGGACTAGCCGGTGAGACCCAGTACTTC. The chain uses TRBV5-6 and TRBJ2-5, with 9 bases matching TRBD2. After removal of 3 bases from V and 5 bases from J, the junction contained 14 bases not matched to a gene. The CDR3 consists of 17 residues. Germline lookup yields CDR1 SGHDT and CDR2 YYEEEE.